A selection of T cell receptor beta chains follows, all from one sample in a study of Ad26.COV2.S vaccination and SARS-CoV-2 variants. Repertoires were generated with immunoSEQ multiplex PCR, while TCRdb's copy carries only in-frame clones and drops some. Of 400,000 to 450,000 clones in the sample, approximately 90% were seen once. The sample in question was peripheral blood, obtained in a trial of Ad26.COV2.S vaccine versus placebo. These receptors were collected from a person aged 18-65 years who received the Ad26.COV2.S COVID-19 vaccine or a placebo. Each CDR3 is given with its conserved first and last residue. The size field is filled for only some rows; it gives once, few, many or a size class.

J | V | size | CDR3
TRBJ2-1 | TRBV6-5 | NA | CASHRGGAQNEQFF
TRBJ1-2 | TRBV7-6 | NA | CASSPNPGGGTYGYTF
TRBJ2-2 | TRBV7-2 | NA | CASSLDQAGADTGELFF
TRBJ2-3 | TRBV6-2/TRBV6-3 | NA | CASSAFPRTGGTDTQYF
TRBJ1-1 | TRBV7-9 | once | CASSPSGVLNTEAFF
TRBJ1-2 | TRBV7-2 | NA | CASRPWAGERLRGYTF
TRBJ2-1 | TRBV2 | NA | CASSPVAGEINEQFF
TRBJ2-5 | TRBV5-1 | NA | CASSLPEGETQYF
TRBJ2-7 | TRBV29-1 | few | CSVGHSSSYEQYF
TRBJ2-3 | TRBV7-9 | NA | CASSSLAGVADTQYF
TRBJ1-6 | TRBV4-1 | once | CASSQDIGQIYNSPLHF
TRBJ2-5 | TRBV28 | NA | CASSWASNQETQYF